These 9 T cell receptor beta chains originate from one sample sequenced in a study of PD-L1 blockade in urothelial cancer. Time point meaning: peripheral blood 6 weeks after treatment start. Libraries were prepared by immunoSEQ multiplex PCR; TCRdb keeps only in-frame clonotypes and omits some of them. The data show tens of thousands of clones, around 82% seen once. Sequenced here: PBMCs, sampled around atezolizumab (anti-PD-L1) treatment. The receptor source for this set is a man between 65 and 85 years old with urothelial cancer.

The CDR3 sequence is CASSRTSGKYNEQFF. For the CDR3, the DNA is TGTGCCAGCAGCCGGACTAGCGGGAAGTACAATGAGCAGTTCTTC. This sequence joins TRBV27 and TRBJ2-1, with TRBD2 matching 12 bases. Losses at the gene ends were 6 bases for V and 4 bases for J; bases not matched to a gene: 4. The CDR3 has 15 amino acids. Germline CDR1 MNHEY, CDR2 SMNVEV (reference sequence).

In this sample, this clone turned up once. The chain links TRBV5-5 to TRBJ2-1, with D possibly matching TRBD1 (5 bases). The CDR3 loop spans 15 amino acids. Trimming took 1 base from V and 7 from J, leaving 15 bases between them. Germline loops: CDR1 SGHKS, CDR2 YYEKEE (reference sequence). DNA for the CDR3: TGTGCCAGCAGCTTGTTAGGGGCAGTGGGTAATGAGCAGTTCTTC. It codes for CASSLLGAVGNEQFF. The full variable domain, in which reference TRBV5-5 and TRBJ2-1 provide the parts outside the CDR3, is DAGVTQSPTHLIKTRGQQVTLRCSPISGHKSVSWYQQVLGQGPQFIFQYYEKEERGRGNFPDRFSARQFPNYSSELNVNALLLGDSALYLCASSLLGAVGNEQFFGPGTRLTVL.

In its sample, this clone was seen once. The rearrangement links TRBV10-3 to TRBJ2-7; 8 nucleotides line up with TRBD1. The CDR3 runs to 15 residues. Trimming cost V 7 bases and J 4 bases; bases outside gene matches: 12. CDR1 ENHRY and CDR2 SYGVKD come from the germline V gene. The CDR3 is CAITTSGRQGYEQYF. The DNA of the CDR3 is TGTGCCATCACCACATCCGGGAGACAGGGGTACGAGCAGTACTTC.

This clone occurred once. The V call is TRBV5-1, the J call TRBJ2-5; 8 positions agree with TRBD1. Germline CDR1 reads SGHRS; CDR2 reads YFSETQ. CDR3 size: 14 residues. With V trimmed by 0 bases and J by 4 bases, 2 bases remained unmatched. The chain's CDR3 is CASSLGQGIETQYF. CDR3 coding DNA: TGCGCCAGCAGCTTGGGACAGGGGATAGAGACCCAGTACTTC.

V and J are TRBV6-1 and TRBJ2-7; D gene uncertain. There are 12 residues in the CDR3. Germline V gives CDR1 MNHNS, CDR2 SASEGT. V lost 0 bases to trimming and J lost 3 bases, with 3 bases between them. The CDR3 spells CASSEARYEQYF. In DNA form, the CDR3 reads TGTGCCAGCAGTGAAGCTCGCTACGAGCAGTACTTC.

The chain uses TRBV11-2 and TRBJ2-3; weak D call: TRBD2 (5 bases). V lost 3 bases to trimming and J lost 5 bases, with 9 bases between them. Germline CDR1 reads SGHAT; CDR2 reads FQNNGV. The CDR3 covers 13 residues. Here the CDR3 reads CASSLWEKDTQYF. CDR3 sequence (DNA): TGTGCCAGCAGCTTGTGGGAGAAAGATACGCAGTATTTT.

J is TRBJ2-2 and V is TRBV6-1, with no clear D. Trimming took 1 base from V and 2 from J, leaving 11 bases between them. The CDR3 runs 16 residues. Germline CDR1 reads MNHNS; CDR2 reads SASEGT. The CDR3 reads CASSEGLLQNTGELFF. CDR3 bases: TGTGCCAGCAGTGAAGGGTTACTCCAAAACACCGGGGAGCTGTTTTTT.

The rearrangement joins TRBV9 to TRBJ2-6; possibly TRBD2 for D (5 bases). CDR1 is SGDLS, CDR2 YYNGEE, per germline. The CDR3 runs 17 residues. V was trimmed by 0 bases and J by 1 base, leaving 11 bases between them. This chain's CDR3 is CASSVALRGSGANVLTF. In DNA, the CDR3 is TGTGCCAGCAGCGTAGCGTTGAGAGGGTCTGGGGCCAACGTCCTGACTTTC.

V and J are TRBV19 and TRBJ2-4, with D maybe TRBD2 (6 bases). This CDR3 spans 15 amino acids. In germline, CDR1 is LNHDA, CDR2 SQIVND (reference sequence). V was clipped by 5 bases and J by 0 bases, with 11 bases between them. CDR3 sequence: CASSDSGLAKNIQYF. The CDR3 DNA reads TGTGCCAGTAGTGATTCGGGACTAGCCAAAAACATTCAGTACTTC.